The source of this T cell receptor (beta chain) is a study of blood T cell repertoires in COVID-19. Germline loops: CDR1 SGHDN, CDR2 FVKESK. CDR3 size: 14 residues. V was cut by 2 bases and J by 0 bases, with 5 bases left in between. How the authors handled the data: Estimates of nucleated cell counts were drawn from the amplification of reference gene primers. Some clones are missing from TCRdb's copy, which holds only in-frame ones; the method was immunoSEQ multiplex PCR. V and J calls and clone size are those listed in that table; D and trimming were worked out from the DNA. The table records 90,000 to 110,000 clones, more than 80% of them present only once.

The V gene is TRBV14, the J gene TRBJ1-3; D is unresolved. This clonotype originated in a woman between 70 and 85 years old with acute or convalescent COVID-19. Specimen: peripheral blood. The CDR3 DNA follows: TGTGCCAGCAGCCAACAGGCCTCTGGAAACACCATATATTTT. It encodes CASSQQASGNTIYF.